One sample yielded the 6 T cell receptor beta chains listed below, sequenced in a study of T cells in Graves' hyperthyroidism and ophthalmopathy. Amplification of TCR beta CDR3 regions was performed using RNA transcripts as template. When the TCR CDR3 underwent first-round RT-PCR, the HTBI primer set was used. TCRdb reanalysed the multiplex PCR reads using MiXCR and keeps one entry per CDR3 protein. The data contain 350,000 to 400,000 distinct CDR3 sequences, about 16% of them singletons. Input material: blood. These receptors were obtained from a woman aged 25 to 39 with Graves' hyperthyroidism.

The V gene is TRBV28, the J gene TRBJ2-2; maybe TRBD2 (7 bases). The germline V gene has CDR1 MDHEN and CDR2 SYDVKM. Trimming stripped 2 bases from V and 5 bases from J, with 18 bases between. The CDR3 is made up of 17 amino acids. DNA of the CDR3: TGTGCCAGCAGTTTACCCATCGGCGGGGGCGGAACCGGGGAGCTGTTTTTT. Translation gives CASSLPIGGGGTGELFF. Combining the CDR3 with reference TRBV28 and TRBJ2-2 gives the whole variable domain DVKVTQSSRYLVKRTGEKVFLECVQDMDHENMFWYRQDPGLGLRLIYFSYDVKMKEKGDIPEGYSVSREKKERFSLILESASTNQTSMYLCASSLPIGGGGTGELFFGEGSRLTVL.

This clonotype was seen ten or more times. The J gene is TRBJ1-1, the V gene TRBV27; D unclear. Germline assignment: CDR1 MNHEY and CDR2 SMNVEV (reference sequence). This CDR3 is 13 amino acids long. Deletions cut 4 bases from V and 1 base from J, with 7 bases between. The CDR3 nucleotides read TGTGCCAGCAGTTCGGGTTGGAACACTGAAGCTTTCTTT. Residues: CASSSGWNTEAFF.

This clonotype has a count of ten or more. The chain uses TRBV20-1 and TRBJ2-5, with 10 positions matching TRBD2. Germline V gene data show CDR1 as DFQATT and CDR2 as SNEGSKA (reference sequence). J lost 1 base, V lost 0 bases, and 5 bases had no gene match. The CDR3 length is 16 residues. CDR3 region: CSARDFLAGAQETQYF. CDR3 DNA sequence: TGCAGTGCTAGAGATTTTCTAGCGGGAGCCCAAGAGACCCAGTACTTC.

This clonotype was observed a few times. This chain connects TRBV14 to TRBJ1-1; D remains unclear. This CDR3 contains 16 residues. V shed 1 base and J shed 4 bases, with 16 bases lying between them. Per germline, CDR1 SGHDN and CDR2 FVKESK. The CDR3 coding sequence is TGTGCCAGCAGCCAAGGAGGAATGGGCGCGCCCACTGAAGCTTTCTTT. This sequence encodes CASSQGGMGAPTEAFF.

This clonotype was picked up many times. The V gene is TRBV11-2, the J gene TRBJ1-1; D is ambiguous. The germline V and J ends were trimmed by 8 bases and 5 bases, with 12 bases remaining between them. The V gene's germline CDR1 is SGHAT and CDR2 FQNNGV. CDR3 length equals 12 residues. As DNA, the CDR3 is TGTGCCAGCCGCCCCTTAGGTACTGAAGCTTTCTTT. Its translation: CASRPLGTEAFF.

Only a few counts were recorded for this clonotype. V gene TRBV7-9 combines with J gene TRBJ2-3; D uncertain. V gave up 0 bases and J gave up 5 bases, with 9 bases separating them. Germline CDR1 is SEHNR and CDR2 is FQNEAQ (reference sequence). CDR3 length equals 14 residues. CDR3: CASSLAGYVDTQYF. CDR3 bases: TGTGCCAGCAGCTTAGCGGGCTACGTAGATACGCAGTATTTT.